A single sample is the source of the 21 T cell receptor beta chains below, sequenced in a study of blood T cell repertoires in COVID-19. Profiling relied on immunoSEQ multiplex PCR, and the TCRdb table lists in-frame clones only, not all of them. The sample contains around 250,000 clones, roughly four fifths of which appear only once. The sequenced sample consisted of peripheral blood. Source of these receptors: a woman younger than 30 with acute or convalescent COVID-19.

The rearrangement joins TRBV29-1 to TRBJ1-2; D uncertain. Trimming pared 4 bases from V and 0 bases from J, leaving 12 bases between. The CDR3 is made up of 14 amino acids. CDR1 is SQVTM and CDR2 is ANQGSEA in the germline V gene. The CDR3 loop reads CSVVLAEPNYGYTF. Written as DNA, the CDR3 is TGCAGCGTTGTTTTGGCAGAACCTAACTATGGCTACACCTTC.

V is TRBV2 and J is TRBJ2-5; no clear D. CDR3 size: 13 residues. Germline V gives CDR1 SNHLY, CDR2 FYNNEI. Trimming removed 3 bases at V and 1 base at J, with 6 bases between. The CDR3 DNA is TGTGCCAGCAGTGAGCAGGTCCAAGAGACCCAGTACTTC. Translation gives CASSEQVQETQYF.

The chain has TRBV18 and TRBJ2-1; 12 bases are a match to TRBD2. Per germline, CDR1 KGHSH and CDR2 LQKENI. V trimming: 7 bases; J trimming: 7 bases; junction bases outside the gene matches: 5. The CDR3 runs to 14 residues. The CDR3 DNA reads TGTGCCAGCTTCCCTAGCGGGAGGGCTAATGAGCAGTTCTTC. This codes for CASFPSGRANEQFF.

The sample holds one count of this clone. J is TRBJ2-1 and V is TRBV25-1; TRBD2 matches at 10 bases. V was pared by 4 bases and J by 7 bases, with 10 bases of the junction left unmatched. Germline V gene data show CDR1 as MGHDK and CDR2 as SYGVNS. This CDR3 region has 16 residues. CDR3 residues: CASSAEREGPRNEQFF. CDR3 nucleotide sequence: TGTGCCAGCAGTGCAGAGCGGGAGGGCCCGAGGAATGAGCAGTTCTTC.

The V call is TRBV6-5, the J call TRBJ1-1; tentatively, D is TRBD1 (5 bases). Germline lookup yields CDR1 MNHEY and CDR2 SVGAGI. V was trimmed by 2 bases and J by 4 bases, leaving 14 bases between them. The CDR3 covers 15 residues. The CDR3 bases are TGTGCCAGCAGTTACATGGCAGGGAGGAGCACTGAAGCTTTCTTT. It encodes CASSYMAGRSTEAFF.

The DNA of the CDR3 is TGTGCCAGCAGCCCGGTGCCGGGACTCACCACCAGAGGCTACACCTTC. It is translated as CASSPVPGLTTRGYTF. This rearrangement joins TRBV3-1 (or the pseudogene TRBV3-2) to TRBJ1-2; D possibly corresponds to TRBD1 (5 bases). V lost 4 bases and J lost 8, with 23 bases in between. The CDR3 totals 16 residues. Germline loops: CDR1 LGHDT, CDR2 YNNKEL (reference sequence).

The V gene is TRBV27, the J gene TRBJ2-1; maybe TRBD2 (5 bases). Deletions cut 2 bases from V and 15 bases from J, with 17 bases between. The CDR3 consists of 13 residues. Germline V gene lookup returns CDR1 MNHEY and CDR2 SMNVEV (reference sequence). DNA for the CDR3: TGTGCCAGCAGTTTAGAGGGCGCCACTAATCGGTTCTTC. It yields the protein CASSLEGATNRFF.

The V gene is TRBV27, the J gene TRBJ1-1; maybe TRBD1 (6 bases). Trimming removed 4 bases from V and 4 bases from J, with 13 bases in between. The CDR3 extends over 14 amino acids. Germline assignment: CDR1 MNHEY and CDR2 SMNVEV (reference sequence). Here the CDR3 DNA reads TGTGCCAGCAGTTCACCACAGGGAAGCACTGAAGCTTTCTTT. Its translation is CASSSPQGSTEAFF.

The chain combines TRBV27 with TRBJ2-4; 10 nucleotides align to TRBD2. Germline CDR1 and CDR2: MNHEY and SMNVEV (reference sequence). The CDR3 consists of 15 residues. The ends lost 5 bases at V and 3 bases at J; junction bases unmatched: 4. CDR3 loop: CASSQSGRDKNIQYF. CDR3 bases: TGTGCCAGCAGTCAAAGCGGGAGGGACAAAAACATTCAGTACTTC.

This clone was detected only a few times. The rearrangement joins TRBV19 to TRBJ1-1, with a possible D match to TRBD1 (6 bases). V lost 4 bases and J 1 base, leaving 10 bases between the germline ends. The CDR3 is made up of 14 amino acids. Germline values: CDR1 LNHDA, CDR2 SQIVND (reference sequence). The CDR3 nucleotides are TGTGCCAGTAGTACACGGACAGAGAACACTGAAGCTTTCTTT. This translates into CASSTRTENTEAFF.

This clone was seen a few times. CDR3 nucleotide sequence: TGTGCCAGCTCACCTCTCGGGGGGGCAACTAATGAAAAACTGTTTTTT. This sequence encodes CASSPLGGATNEKLFF. This chain links TRBV18 with TRBJ1-4; maybe TRBD1 (5 bases). There are 16 residues in the CDR3. Germline assignment: CDR1 KGHSH and CDR2 LQKENI. Trimming left V 3 bases short and J 0 bases short, with 11 bases between. The full variable domain, rest sourced from reference TRBV18 and TRBJ1-4, is NAGVMQNPRHLVRRRGQEARLRCSPMKGHSHVYWYRQLPEEGLKFMVYLQKENIIDESGMPKERFSAEFPKEGPSILRIQQVVRGDSAAYFCASSPLGGATNEKLFFGSGTQLSVL.

This clone appeared a few times. This chain links TRBV2 with TRBJ2-1; D is perhaps TRBD2 (6 bases). The V end was cut by 4 bases, the J end by 2 bases, with 9 bases between. CDR1 is SNHLY, CDR2 FYNNEI, per germline. The CDR3 has 14 amino acids. The CDR3 DNA reads TGTGCCAGCAGTGGATTAGCGGCCTACAATGAGCAGTTCTTC. It specifies CASSGLAAYNEQFF. Supplemented by reference TRBV2 and TRBJ2-1, the full variable domain reads EPEVTQTPSHQVTQMGQEVILRCVPISNHLYFYWYRQILGQKVEFLVSFYNNEISEKSEIFDDQFSVERPDGSNFTLKIRSTKLEDSAMYFCASSGLAAYNEQFFGPGTRLTVL.

V usage is TRBV18 and J usage is TRBJ2-1; the D is unclear. This CDR3 contains 18 residues. Trimming took 2 bases from V and 3 from J, leaving 20 bases between them. CDR1 KGHSH and CDR2 LQKENI come from the germline V gene. CDR3 region: CASSPTIQARPRYNEQFF. The CDR3 DNA reads TGTGCCAGCTCACCAACTATACAAGCCCGCCCCCGCTACAATGAGCAGTTCTTC. Supplemented by reference TRBV18 and TRBJ2-1, the full variable domain reads NAGVMQNPRHLVRRRGQEARLRCSPMKGHSHVYWYRQLPEEGLKFMVYLQKENIIDESGMPKERFSAEFPKEGPSILRIQQVVRGDSAAYFCASSPTIQARPRYNEQFFGPGTRLTVL.

This sequence joins TRBV12-3 or TRBV12-4 and TRBJ1-3; D gene uncertain. With 6 bases removed from V and 0 bases from J, the gap between germline ends came to 6 bases. This CDR3 is 13 amino acids long. The CDR3 nucleotides are TGTGCCAGCAGCCCTAGCTCTGGAAACACCATATATTTT. This encodes CASSPSSGNTIYF.

The gene calls are TRBV14 and TRBJ2-5; 12 nucleotides line up with TRBD2. The germline V gene has CDR1 SGHDN and CDR2 FVKESK. Germline trimming cut 3 bases from V and 5 bases from J; bases unmatched to any gene: 7. The CDR3 sequence is 16 residues long. The CDR3 region has the DNA TGTGCCAGCAGCCACGGAGGACTAGCGGGACGGGAGACCCAGTACTTC. It is translated as CASSHGGLAGRETQYF. The full variable domain, rest sourced from reference TRBV14 and TRBJ2-5, is EAGVTQFPSHSVIEKGQTVTLRCDPISGHDNLYWYRRVMGKEIKFLLHFVKESKQDESGMPNNRFLAERTGGTYSTLKVQPAELEDSGVYFCASSHGGLAGRETQYFGPGTRLLVL.

The V gene is TRBV9, the J gene TRBJ1-2; D unclear. CDR1 is SGDLS and CDR2 is YYNGEE in the germline V gene. V gave up 0 bases and J gave up 4 bases, with 16 bases separating them. The CDR3 is 16 residues long. CDR3 nucleotides: TGTGCCAGCAGCGTAGGAGTCGCAGGCGCGTCCTATGGCTACACCTTC. Its protein product is CASSVGVAGASYGYTF.

The J gene is TRBJ1-2, the V gene TRBV27, with 9 bases lining up with TRBD1. V shed 4 bases, J shed 3 bases, and the junction held 3 bases outside the gene matches. This CDR3 is built from 14 residues. Looked up from germline, CDR1 is MNHEY and CDR2 is SMNVEV (reference sequence). The CDR3 sequence is CASSWGDRDYGYTF. DNA for the CDR3: TGTGCCAGCAGTTGGGGGGACAGGGACTATGGCTACACCTTC.

The genes are TRBV12-3 or TRBV12-4 and TRBJ2-7; 7 positions match TRBD1. The V and J ends lost 9 bases and 9 bases, in that order; junction bases with no gene match: 2. This CDR3 has 9 residues. CDR3 residues: CARRDRQYF. CDR3 DNA sequence: TGTGCCAGAAGGGACAGGCAGTACTTC.

The table lists this clone with a few counts. This chain joins TRBV24-1 and TRBJ2-1, with D possibly being TRBD2 (5 bases). CDR1 and CDR2 (germline): KGHDR, SFDVKD. The CDR3 consists of 13 residues. The germline V and J ends were trimmed by 3 bases and 6 bases, with 8 bases remaining between them. CDR3 amino acids: CATSDRLSNEQFF. CDR3 bases: TGTGCCACCAGTGATAGACTAAGCAATGAGCAGTTCTTC.

The rearrangement uses TRBV10-3 and TRBJ1-1, with TRBD1 matching 7 bases. There are 14 residues in the CDR3. The germline CDR1 and CDR2 sequences are ENHRY and SYGVKD. J was trimmed by 4 bases and V by 4 bases; bases with no gene match: 6. The CDR3: CAISARDSRTEAFF. CDR3 nucleotides: TGTGCCATCAGTGCCCGGGACAGCCGCACTGAAGCTTTCTTT.

V gene TRBV6-9 combines with J gene TRBJ1-2, with TRBD1 identical over 8 bases. Germline trimming cut 4 bases from V and 8 bases from J; bases unmatched to any gene: 30. The germline V gene encodes CDR1 MNHGY and CDR2 SVAAGI. The CDR3 spans 21 residues. CDR3 DNA: TGTGCCAGCAGTTGGATAAGACCCCCCGGGACAGGCACAAACCTCATGGGGGGCTACACCTTC. Protein product: CASSWIRPPGTGTNLMGGYTF.